This entry lists 19 T cell receptor beta chains sequenced from one sample in a study of CD8 T cells in ankylosing spondylitis. Using its own MiXCR run on the 5' RACE reads, TCRdb lists one record per CDR3 protein. The data show a few hundred thousand distinct CDR3 sequences, with 20% to 25% seen just once and around 13% held by the top ten. The sequenced material came from blood, either unsorted or a sorted T cell fraction (not recorded which). These receptor sequences come from a male donor with ankylosing spondylitis or in good health (not recorded which).

The genes are TRBV28 and TRBJ2-7; D may be TRBD1 (6 bases). V was trimmed by 5 bases and J by 6 bases, leaving 17 bases between them. The CDR3 consists of 14 residues. Germline V gene sequence: CDR1 MDHEN, CDR2 SYDVKM. The CDR3 DNA sequence: TGTGCCAGCAGTCTTGAGCTACAGGGTTTCGAGCAGTACTTC. This translates into CASSLELQGFEQYF.

This chain links TRBV29-1 with TRBJ2-1; 7 nucleotides match TRBD1. The V and J ends lost 6 bases and 5 bases, in that order; junction bases with no gene match: 10. The CDR3 length is 14 residues. Germline CDR1 is SQVTM and CDR2 is ANQGSEA. The DNA of the CDR3 is TGCAGCGTCTCAGGGACAGAACTCCACAATGAGCAGTTCTTC. Its translation: CSVSGTELHNEQFF.

The chain recombines TRBV29-1 with TRBJ2-7; D is uncertain. CDR3 length: 13 amino acids. The germline gives CDR1 SQVTM, CDR2 ANQGSEA. V lost 0 bases and J lost 3, with 9 bases in between. CDR3 residues: CSVEEGVNYEQYF. In DNA form, the CDR3 reads TGCAGCGTTGAAGAAGGAGTCAACTACGAGCAGTACTTC.

The J gene is TRBJ2-2, the V gene TRBV4-1; D is uncertain. Trimming removed 2 bases from V and 2 bases from J, with 12 bases in between. CDR1 MGHRA and CDR2 YSYEKL come from the germline V gene. This CDR3 has 16 amino acids. The CDR3 here is CASSQRNPTNTGELFF. The CDR3 nucleotides read TGCGCCAGCAGCCAACGGAACCCGACCAACACCGGGGAGCTGTTTTTT.

This clonotype was seen more than once but under ten times. The CDR3 region is CSVEGAEDSPYEQYF. The CDR3 region has the DNA TGCAGCGTTGAGGGGGCCGAGGACAGTCCCTACGAGCAGTACTTC. This rearrangement joins TRBV29-1 to TRBJ2-7; the D gene is possibly TRBD1 (6 bases). Trimming removed 3 bases at V and 2 bases at J, with 17 bases between. Germline-derived CDR1 and CDR2 are SQVTM and ANQGSEA. The CDR3 sequence is 15 residues long.

The rearrangement joins TRBV5-1 to TRBJ2-2, with D unresolved. Germline-derived CDR1 and CDR2 are SGHRS and YFSETQ. CDR3 length: 15 amino acids. V dropped 0 bases and J dropped 1 base, with 7 bases sitting between them. Here the CDR3 reads CASSLVQRNTGELFF. The CDR3 nucleotides read TGCGCCAGCAGCTTGGTACAGAGGAACACCGGGGAGCTGTTTTTT.

The V and J genes are TRBV7-9 and TRBJ2-7; no definite D call. The CDR3 covers 14 residues. Per germline, CDR1 SEHNR and CDR2 FQNEAQ (reference sequence). With 1 base removed from V and 2 bases from J, the gap between germline ends came to 9 bases. CDR3 in DNA: TGTGCCAGCAGCTTAGACGCAGGCGCCTACGAGCAGTACTTC. Amino acid sequence: CASSLDAGAYEQYF.

The CDR3 DNA reads as TGTGCCAGCAGCCCGGGGGTCCACGAGCAGTACTTC. Residues: CASSPGVHEQYF. This rearrangement joins TRBV13 to TRBJ2-7, with a possible D match to TRBD2 (6 bases). Between the trimmed V and J ends, which lost 5 bases and 5 bases, there was a span of 10 bases. Germline V gene sequence: CDR1 PRHDT, CDR2 FYEKMQ (reference sequence). The CDR3 runs to 12 residues.

V gene TRBV6-6 combines with J gene TRBJ2-1; possibly TRBD1 or TRBD2 for D (7 bases each). V was clipped by 8 bases and J by 7 bases, with 12 bases between them. The CDR3 loop spans 12 amino acids. Germline lookup yields CDR1 MNHNY and CDR2 SVGAGI (reference sequence). CDR3 region: CASAGGGNEQFF. The CDR3 DNA sequence: TGTGCCAGCGCAGGGGGGGGGAATGAGCAGTTCTTC.

The J gene is TRBJ1-1, the V gene TRBV28; possible D gene TRBD1, 5 bases. This CDR3 region has 15 residues. The V gene lost 0 bases and the J gene lost 3 bases, with 11 bases spanning the gap. CDR1 and CDR2 from the germline V gene are MDHEN and SYDVKM. Written as DNA, the CDR3 is TGTGCCAGCAGTTTATGGGGGGTGGGAGACACTGAAGCTTTCTTT. Encoded protein: CASSLWGVGDTEAFF.

The V and J genes are TRBV11-2 and TRBJ2-2; tentative D call: TRBD2 (6 bases). The V gene lost 8 bases and the J gene lost 1 base, with 17 bases spanning the gap. In germline, CDR1 is SGHAT, CDR2 FQNNGV. This CDR3 has 16 residues. The CDR3: CASLEGRGLNTGELFF. DNA for the CDR3: TGTGCCAGCCTAGAGGGGCGGGGACTGAACACCGGGGAGCTGTTTTTT.

At least ten counts were recorded for this clonotype. This rearrangement joins TRBV3-1 to TRBJ2-3, with D possibly TRBD2 on 5 matching bases. The V gene lost 4 bases and the J gene lost 7 bases, with 6 bases spanning the gap. CDR1 and CDR2 (germline): LGHDT, YNNKEL (reference sequence). This CDR3 has 11 residues. CDR3 nucleotides: TGTGCCAGCAGCCCGGGGTATACGCAGTATTTT. The encoded protein is CASSPGYTQYF.

This clonotype appeared many times. The chain carries TRBV24-1 and TRBJ2-5, with TRBD1 matching 8 bases. Germline trimming cut 1 base from V and 5 bases from J; bases unmatched to any gene: 8. There are 16 residues in the CDR3. Germline CDR1 reads KGHDR; CDR2 reads SFDVKD. For the CDR3, the DNA is TGTGCCACCAGTGATTTATCTGGACAGGGTTGGGAGACCCAGTACTTC. This gives the protein CATSDLSGQGWETQYF.

This clonotype was recorded a few times. The gene calls are TRBV9 and TRBJ2-1; TRBD1 matches 7 bases. CDR1 is SGDLS, CDR2 YYNGEE, per germline. The CDR3 totals 13 residues. The V gene end was trimmed by 3 bases and the J gene end by 6 bases; junction bases not matched to a gene: 3. The CDR3 DNA follows: TGTGCCAGCAGCGACCGGGACAGCAATGAGCAGTTCTTC. This sequence encodes CASSDRDSNEQFF.

The rearrangement links TRBV12-3 or TRBV12-4 to TRBJ2-7; possible D gene TRBD1, 6 bases. The CDR3 has 14 amino acids. Trimming removed 5 bases from V and 2 bases from J, with 13 bases in between. The DNA of the CDR3 is TGTGCCAGCAGTAGGGGACAACTCACCTACGAGCAGTACTTC. The encoded protein is CASSRGQLTYEQYF.

The rearrangement uses TRBV6-5 and TRBJ2-3; TRBD2 agrees at 8 bases. The CDR3 is 16 residues long. V lost 4 bases, J lost 2 bases, and 8 bases stayed unmatched. Germline-derived CDR1 and CDR2 are MNHEY and SVGAGI. The CDR3 DNA sequence: TGTGCCAGCAGTTCGGTCTTAGCGGGAAACACAGATACGCAGTATTTT. It is translated as CASSSVLAGNTDTQYF.

This CDR3 is CASSLVPPPTDTQYF. CDR3 nucleotide sequence: TGTGCCAGCAGCTTAGTCCCTCCACCCACAGATACGCAGTATTTT. The chain joins TRBV7-9 to TRBJ2-3; D remains ambiguous. The CDR3 has 15 amino acids. V was pared by 1 base and J by 2 bases, with 10 bases between. The germline V gene encodes CDR1 SEHNR and CDR2 FQNEAQ (reference sequence).

Ten or more counts support this clonotype. This rearrangement joins TRBV12-3 or TRBV12-4 to TRBJ2-1; D may match TRBD1 or TRBD2 (5 bases each). The V end was cut by 3 bases, the J end by 0 bases, with 9 bases between. The CDR3 sequence is 15 residues long. The CDR3 nucleotides read TGTGCCAGCAGTTTGGGGGACCACTCCTACAATGAGCAGTTCTTC. Residues: CASSLGDHSYNEQFF.

This clonotype was counted a few times. The chain has TRBV30 and TRBJ2-5; no definite D call. Trimming left V 0 bases short and J 5 bases short, with 16 bases between. CDR1 is GTSNPN and CDR2 is SVGIG in the germline V gene (reference sequence). CDR3 length: 15 residues. Here the CDR3 reads CAWSVGLFNGETQYF. In DNA form, the CDR3 reads TGTGCCTGGAGTGTTGGTCTCTTTAACGGGGAGACCCAGTACTTC.